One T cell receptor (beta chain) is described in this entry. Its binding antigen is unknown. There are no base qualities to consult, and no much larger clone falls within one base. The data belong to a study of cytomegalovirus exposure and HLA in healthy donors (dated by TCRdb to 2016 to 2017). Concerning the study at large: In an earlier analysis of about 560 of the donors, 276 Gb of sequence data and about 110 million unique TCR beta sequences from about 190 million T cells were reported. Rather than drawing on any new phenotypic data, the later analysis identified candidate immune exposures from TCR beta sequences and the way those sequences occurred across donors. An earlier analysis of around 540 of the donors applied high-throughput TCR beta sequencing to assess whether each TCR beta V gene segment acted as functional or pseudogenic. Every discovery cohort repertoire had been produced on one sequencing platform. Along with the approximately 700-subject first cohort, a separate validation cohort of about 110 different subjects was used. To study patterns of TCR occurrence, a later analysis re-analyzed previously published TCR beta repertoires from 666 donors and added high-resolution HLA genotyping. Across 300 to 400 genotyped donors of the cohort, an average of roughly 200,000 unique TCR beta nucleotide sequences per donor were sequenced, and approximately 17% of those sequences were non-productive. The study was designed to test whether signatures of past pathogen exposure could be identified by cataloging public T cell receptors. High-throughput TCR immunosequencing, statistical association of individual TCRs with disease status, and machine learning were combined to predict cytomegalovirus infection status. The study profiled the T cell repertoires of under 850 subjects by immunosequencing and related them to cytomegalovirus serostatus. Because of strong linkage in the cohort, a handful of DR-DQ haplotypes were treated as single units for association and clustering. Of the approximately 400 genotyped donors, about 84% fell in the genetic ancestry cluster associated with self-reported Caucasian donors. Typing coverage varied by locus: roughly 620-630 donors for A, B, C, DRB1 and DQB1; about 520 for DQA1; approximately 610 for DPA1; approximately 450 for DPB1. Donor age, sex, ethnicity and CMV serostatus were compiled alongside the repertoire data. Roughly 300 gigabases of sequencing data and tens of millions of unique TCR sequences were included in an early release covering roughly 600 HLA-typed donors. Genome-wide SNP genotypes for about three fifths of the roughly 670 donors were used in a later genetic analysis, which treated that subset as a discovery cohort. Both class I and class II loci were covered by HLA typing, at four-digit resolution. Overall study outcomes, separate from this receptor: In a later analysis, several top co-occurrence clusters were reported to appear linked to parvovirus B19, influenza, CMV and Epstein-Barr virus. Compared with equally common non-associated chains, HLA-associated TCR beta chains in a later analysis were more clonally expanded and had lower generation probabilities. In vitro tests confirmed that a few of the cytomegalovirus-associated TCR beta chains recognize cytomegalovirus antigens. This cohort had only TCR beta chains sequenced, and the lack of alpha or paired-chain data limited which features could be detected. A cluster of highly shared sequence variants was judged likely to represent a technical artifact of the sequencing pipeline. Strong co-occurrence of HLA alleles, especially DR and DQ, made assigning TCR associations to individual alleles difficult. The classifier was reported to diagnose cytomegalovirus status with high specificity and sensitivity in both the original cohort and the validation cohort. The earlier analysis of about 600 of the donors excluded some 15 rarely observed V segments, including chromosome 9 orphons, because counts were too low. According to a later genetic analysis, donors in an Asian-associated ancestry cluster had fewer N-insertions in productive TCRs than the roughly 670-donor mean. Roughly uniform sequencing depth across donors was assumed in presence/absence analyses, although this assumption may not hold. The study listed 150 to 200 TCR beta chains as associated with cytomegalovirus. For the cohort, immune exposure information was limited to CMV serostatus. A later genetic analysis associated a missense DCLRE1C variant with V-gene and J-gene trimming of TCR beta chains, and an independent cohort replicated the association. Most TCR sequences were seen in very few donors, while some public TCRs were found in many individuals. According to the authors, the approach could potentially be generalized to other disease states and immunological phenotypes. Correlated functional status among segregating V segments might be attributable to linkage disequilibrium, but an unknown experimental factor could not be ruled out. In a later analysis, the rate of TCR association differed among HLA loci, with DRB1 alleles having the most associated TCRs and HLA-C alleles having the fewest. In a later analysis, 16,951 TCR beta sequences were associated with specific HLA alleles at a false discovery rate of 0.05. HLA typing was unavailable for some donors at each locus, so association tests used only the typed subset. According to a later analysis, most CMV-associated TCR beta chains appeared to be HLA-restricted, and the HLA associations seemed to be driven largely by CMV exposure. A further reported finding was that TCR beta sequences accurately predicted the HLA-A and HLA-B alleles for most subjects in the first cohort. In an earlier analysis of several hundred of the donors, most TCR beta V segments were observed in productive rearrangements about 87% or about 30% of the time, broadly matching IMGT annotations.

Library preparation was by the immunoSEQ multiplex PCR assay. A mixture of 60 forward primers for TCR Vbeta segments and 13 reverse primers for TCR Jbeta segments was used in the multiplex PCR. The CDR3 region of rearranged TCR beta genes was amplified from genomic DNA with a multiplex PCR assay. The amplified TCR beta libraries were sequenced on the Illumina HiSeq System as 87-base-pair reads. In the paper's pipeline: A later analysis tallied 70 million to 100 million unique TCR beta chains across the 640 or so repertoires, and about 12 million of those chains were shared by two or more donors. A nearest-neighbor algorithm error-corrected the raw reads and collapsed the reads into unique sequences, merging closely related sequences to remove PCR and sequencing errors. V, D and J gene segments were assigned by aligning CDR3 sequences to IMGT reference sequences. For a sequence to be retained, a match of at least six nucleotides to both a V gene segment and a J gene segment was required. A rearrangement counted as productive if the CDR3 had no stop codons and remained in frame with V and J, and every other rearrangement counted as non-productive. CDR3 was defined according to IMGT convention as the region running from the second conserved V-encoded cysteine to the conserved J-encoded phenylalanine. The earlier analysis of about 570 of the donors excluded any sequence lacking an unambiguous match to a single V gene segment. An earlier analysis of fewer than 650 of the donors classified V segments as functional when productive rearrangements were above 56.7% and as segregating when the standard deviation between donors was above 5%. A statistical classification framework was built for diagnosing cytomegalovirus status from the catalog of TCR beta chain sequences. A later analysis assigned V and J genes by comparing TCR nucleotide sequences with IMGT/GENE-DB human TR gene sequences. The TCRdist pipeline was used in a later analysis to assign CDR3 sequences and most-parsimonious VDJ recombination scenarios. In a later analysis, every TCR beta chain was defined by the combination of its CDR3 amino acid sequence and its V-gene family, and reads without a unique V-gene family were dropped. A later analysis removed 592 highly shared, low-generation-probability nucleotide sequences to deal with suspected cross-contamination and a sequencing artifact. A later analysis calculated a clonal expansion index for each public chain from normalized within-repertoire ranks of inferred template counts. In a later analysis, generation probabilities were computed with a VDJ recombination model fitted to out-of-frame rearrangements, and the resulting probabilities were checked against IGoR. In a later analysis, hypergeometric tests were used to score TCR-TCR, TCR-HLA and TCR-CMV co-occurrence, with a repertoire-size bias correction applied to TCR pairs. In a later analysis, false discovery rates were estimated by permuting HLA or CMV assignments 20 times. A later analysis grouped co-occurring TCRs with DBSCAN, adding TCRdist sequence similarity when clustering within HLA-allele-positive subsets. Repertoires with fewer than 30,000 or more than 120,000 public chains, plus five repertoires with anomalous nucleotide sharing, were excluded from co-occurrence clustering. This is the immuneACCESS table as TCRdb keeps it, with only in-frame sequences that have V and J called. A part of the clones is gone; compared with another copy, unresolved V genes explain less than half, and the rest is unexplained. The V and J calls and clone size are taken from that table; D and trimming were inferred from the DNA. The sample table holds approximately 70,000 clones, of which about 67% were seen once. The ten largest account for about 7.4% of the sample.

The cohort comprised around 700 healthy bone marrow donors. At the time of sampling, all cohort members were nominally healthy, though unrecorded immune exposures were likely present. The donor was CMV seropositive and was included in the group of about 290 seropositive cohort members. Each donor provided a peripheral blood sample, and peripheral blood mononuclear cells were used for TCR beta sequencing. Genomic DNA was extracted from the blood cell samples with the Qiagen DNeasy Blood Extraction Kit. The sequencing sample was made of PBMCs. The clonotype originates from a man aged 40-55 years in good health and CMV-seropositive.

The nucleotides read TGTGCCAGCGCCGGGGGCAATGAGCAGTTCTTC. Its product reads: CASAGGNEQFF. The V and J genes are TRBV6-6 and TRBJ2-1; 6 matching bases give a weak D call of TRBD2. From the germline V gene (reference sequence), CDR1 is MNHNY and CDR2 is SVGAGI. Measured from the cysteine to the phenylalanine, the CDR3 is 11 residues long. The retained sequence is limited to the CDR3, 33 bases, with the frame set at the first base. V and J are truncated by 8 bases and 6 bases respectively, leaving an intervening sequence of 8 bases.